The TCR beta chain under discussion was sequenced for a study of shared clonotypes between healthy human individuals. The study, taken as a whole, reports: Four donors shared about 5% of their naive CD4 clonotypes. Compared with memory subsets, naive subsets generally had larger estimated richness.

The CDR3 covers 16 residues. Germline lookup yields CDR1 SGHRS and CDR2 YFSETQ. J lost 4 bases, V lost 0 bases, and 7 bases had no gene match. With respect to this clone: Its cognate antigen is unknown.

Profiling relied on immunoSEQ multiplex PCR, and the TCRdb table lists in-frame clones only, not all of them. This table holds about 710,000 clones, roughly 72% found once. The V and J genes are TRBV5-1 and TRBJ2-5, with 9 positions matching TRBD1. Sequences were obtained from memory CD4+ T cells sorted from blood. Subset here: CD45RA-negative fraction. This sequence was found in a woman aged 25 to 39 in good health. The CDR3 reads CASSLGDRDSPETQYF. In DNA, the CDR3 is TGCGCCAGCAGCTTGGGGGACAGGGACTCTCCAGAGACCCAGTACTTC.